The 4 T cell receptor beta chains given below trace back to one sample, sequenced in a study of T cells in tuberculosis. Method: immunoSEQ multiplex PCR; TCRdb's copy keeps in-frame clones and lacks some. The sample records over 40,000 clones, about 95% being singletons. Sequencing input: PBMCs. These receptors all stem from a donor aged 5 to 30 with latent tuberculosis or without tuberculosis infection.

V and J are TRBV6-6 and TRBJ2-2; 10 positions agree with TRBD2. Germline V gene sequence: CDR1 MNHNY, CDR2 SVGAGI (reference sequence). The V gene end was trimmed by 5 bases and the J gene end by 7 bases; junction bases not matched to a gene: 10. There are 16 residues in the CDR3. The chain's CDR3 is CASSLWASGGGGELFF. CDR3 coding DNA: TGTGCCAGCAGTCTTTGGGCTAGCGGGGGAGGCGGGGAGCTGTTTTTT.

This chain links TRBV30 with TRBJ2-7; TRBD1 aligns across 10 bases. V was clipped by 0 bases and J by 5 bases; unmatched bases: 10. This CDR3 spans 16 amino acids. CDR1 and CDR2 from the germline V gene are GTSNPN and SVGIG (reference sequence). CDR3 amino acids: CAWSVLWDRGSHEQYF. CDR3 bases: TGTGCCTGGAGTGTACTTTGGGACAGGGGTTCCCACGAGCAGTACTTC.

The chain's CDR3 is CATGQGAHSSNEKLFF. The CDR3 bases are TGTGCCACTGGTCAGGGGGCGCATTCTAGTAATGAAAAACTGTTTTTT. The chain has TRBV7-9 and TRBJ1-4; 8 bases map to TRBD1. The CDR3 extends over 16 amino acids. Per germline, CDR1 SEHNR and CDR2 FQNEAQ (reference sequence). Losses at the gene ends were 10 bases for V and 4 bases for J; bases not matched to a gene: 14.

The chain recombines TRBV27 with TRBJ2-7; TRBD1 matches 8 bases. The germline gives CDR1 MNHEY, CDR2 SMNVEV (reference sequence). V shed 6 bases and J 6 bases; nucleotides not matched to a gene: 7. The CDR3 is 13 amino acids. The CDR3, as DNA: TGTGCCAGCAGACACGGACAGGGCGGCGAGCAGTACTTC. Protein: CASRHGQGGEQYF.